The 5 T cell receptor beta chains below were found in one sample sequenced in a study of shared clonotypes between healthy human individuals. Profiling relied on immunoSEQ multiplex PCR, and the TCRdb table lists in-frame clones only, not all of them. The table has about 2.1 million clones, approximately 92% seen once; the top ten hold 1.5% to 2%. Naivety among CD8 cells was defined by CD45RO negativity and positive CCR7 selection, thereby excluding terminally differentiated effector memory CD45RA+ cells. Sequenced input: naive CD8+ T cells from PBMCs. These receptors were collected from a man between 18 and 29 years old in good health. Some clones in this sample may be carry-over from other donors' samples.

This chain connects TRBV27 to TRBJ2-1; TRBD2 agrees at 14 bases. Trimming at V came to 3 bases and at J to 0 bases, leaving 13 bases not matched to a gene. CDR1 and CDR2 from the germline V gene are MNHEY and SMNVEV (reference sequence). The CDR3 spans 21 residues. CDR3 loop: CASSFSPWTSGRLSSYNEQFF. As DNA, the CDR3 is TGTGCCAGCAGTTTTTCCCCCTGGACTAGCGGGAGGTTGAGCTCCTACAATGAGCAGTTCTTC.

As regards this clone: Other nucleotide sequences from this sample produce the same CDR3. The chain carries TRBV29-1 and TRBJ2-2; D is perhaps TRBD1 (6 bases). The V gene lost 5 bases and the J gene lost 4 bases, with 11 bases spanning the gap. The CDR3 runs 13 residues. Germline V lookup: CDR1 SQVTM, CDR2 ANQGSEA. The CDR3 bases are TGCAGCGTTCGGGTAGGGGGCACCGGGGAGCTGTTTTTT. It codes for CSVRVGGTGELFF.

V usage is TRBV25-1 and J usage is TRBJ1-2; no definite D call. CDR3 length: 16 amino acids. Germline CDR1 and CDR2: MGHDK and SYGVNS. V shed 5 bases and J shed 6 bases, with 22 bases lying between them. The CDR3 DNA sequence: TGTGCCAGCAGTTCTACCTTGGTTCTTGTTACAGATGGCTACACCTTC. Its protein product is CASSSTLVLVTDGYTF.

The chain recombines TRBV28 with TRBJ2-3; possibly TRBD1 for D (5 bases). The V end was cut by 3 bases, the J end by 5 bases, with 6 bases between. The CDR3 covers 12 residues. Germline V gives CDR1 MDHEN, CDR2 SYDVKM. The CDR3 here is CASSFREDTQYF. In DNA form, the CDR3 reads TGTGCCAGCAGTTTCAGGGAAGATACGCAGTATTTT.

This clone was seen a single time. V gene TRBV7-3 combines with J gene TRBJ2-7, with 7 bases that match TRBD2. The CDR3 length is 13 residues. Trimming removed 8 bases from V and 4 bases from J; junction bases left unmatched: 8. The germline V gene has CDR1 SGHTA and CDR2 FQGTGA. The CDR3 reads CASGHGGSYEQYF. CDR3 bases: TGTGCCAGCGGGCACGGGGGGTCGTACGAGCAGTACTTC.